Listed here are 29 T cell receptor beta chains from one sample, sequenced in a study of T cells in localized non-small cell lung cancer. Produced via immunoSEQ multiplex PCR; TCRdb's table is partial and in-frame only. The sample includes some 64,000 clones, roughly 90% seen only once; the top ten take about 2%. Material: peripheral blood, obtained before any cancer treatment. These receptors were collected from a woman aged 35 to 75 with stage I lung adenocarcinoma.

V is TRBV4-2 and J is TRBJ2-1; D possibly corresponds to TRBD2 (5 bases). The germline gives CDR1 LGHNA, CDR2 YNFKEQ. Trimming took 3 bases from V and 0 from J, leaving 9 bases between them. This CDR3 comprises 15 residues. The CDR3 DNA follows: TGTGCCAGCAGCCACGACTATGACTCCTACAATGAGCAGTTCTTC. Translation gives CASSHDYDSYNEQFF.

The genes are TRBV28 and TRBJ1-2; D ambiguous. Germline V gene data show CDR1 as MDHEN and CDR2 as SYDVKM. Trimming took off 2 bases at V and 3 bases at J, with 16 bases between the two ends. The CDR3 length is 16 residues. The CDR3 sequence: CASSLPRASSDYGYTF. The CDR3 DNA reads TGTGCCAGCAGTTTACCACGGGCCTCCTCGGACTATGGCTACACCTTC.

V usage is TRBV7-3 and J usage is TRBJ2-3; weak D call: TRBD2 (5 bases). Germline loops: CDR1 SGHTA, CDR2 FQGTGA. Trimming took 0 bases from V and 2 from J, leaving 12 bases between them. The CDR3 length is 16 residues. The CDR3 DNA reads as TGTGCCAGCAGCTTAACGGGGAGAGAGATCACAGATACGCAGTATTTT. Translated: CASSLTGREITDTQYF. Drawing the rest from reference TRBV7-3 and TRBJ2-3, the complete variable domain is GAGVSQTPSNKVTEKGKYVELRCDPISGHTALYWYRQSLGQGPEFLIYFQGTGAADDSGLPNDRFFAVRPEGSVSTLKIQRTERGDSAVYLCASSLTGREITDTQYFGPGTRLTVL.

This chain uses TRBV19 with TRBJ1-5, with D possibly matching TRBD1 (5 bases). Germline V gene sequence: CDR1 LNHDA, CDR2 SQIVND (reference sequence). The CDR3 is 15 residues long. Trimming cost V 5 bases and J 1 base, with 12 bases left between them. CDR3 sequence reads: CASSQEGESNQPQHF. The CDR3 nucleotides read TGTGCCAGTAGTCAAGAAGGGGAAAGCAATCAGCCCCAGCATTTT.

The chain links TRBV10-1 to TRBJ2-1; possibly TRBD1 for D (6 bases). This CDR3 has 14 amino acids. CDR1 is WNHNN, CDR2 SYGVQD, per germline (reference sequence). The V gene lost 8 bases and the J gene lost 6 bases, with 17 bases spanning the gap. DNA for the CDR3: TGCGCCAGCTCCAGGGGCCAGATTACCAATGAGCAGTTCTTC. Amino acid sequence: CASSRGQITNEQFF.

The chain uses TRBV28 and TRBJ2-7; the D is unclear. Germline loops: CDR1 MDHEN, CDR2 SYDVKM. Trimming removed 3 bases from V and 4 bases from J, with 16 bases in between. The CDR3 is 15 residues long. As DNA, the CDR3 is TGTGCCAGCAGTTTGTCACCGACTTGGGATTACGAGCAGTACTTC. Translating it yields CASSLSPTWDYEQYF.

The gene calls are TRBV27 and TRBJ2-7; D remains ambiguous. CDR1 is MNHEY and CDR2 is SMNVEV in the germline V gene (reference sequence). CDR3 length: 14 amino acids. The V end lost 0 bases, the J end lost 2 bases, and 8 bases lay between the germline ends. CDR3 loop: CASSLSARAYEQYF. CDR3 coding DNA: TGTGCCAGCAGTTTATCCGCCCGGGCCTACGAGCAGTACTTC.

The chain recombines TRBV6-1 with TRBJ1-5, with 7 positions matching TRBD1. V lost 3 bases to trimming and J lost 4 bases; unmatched junction nucleotides: 12. Looked up from germline, CDR1 is MNHNS and CDR2 is SASEGT. This CDR3 is built from 17 residues. DNA of the CDR3: TGTGCCAGCAGTGATGAGGGGGCGCGACCTAGGAATCAGCCCCAGCATTTT. Its translation is CASSDEGARPRNQPQHF.

The table lists this clone with a count of one. This chain uses TRBV19 with TRBJ2-1; D is possibly TRBD2 (5 bases). Deletions cut 8 bases from V and 11 bases from J, with 16 bases between. This CDR3 is built from 12 residues. Germline V CDR1 and CDR2: LNHDA, SQIVND (reference sequence). CDR3 coding DNA: TGTGCCAGTGTAGCCGGGGAATCACAGCAGTTCTTC. Its protein is CASVAGESQQFF.

This chain uses TRBV9 with TRBJ1-1, with no clear D. Trimming removed 0 bases from V and 1 base from J, with 7 bases in between. The CDR3 totals 14 residues. CDR1 is SGDLS and CDR2 is YYNGEE in the germline V gene. The CDR3, as DNA: TGTGCCAGCAGCGTAGCAGAGGAGAACACTGAAGCTTTCTTT. Its protein is CASSVAEENTEAFF.

The chain has TRBV28 and TRBJ1-4; a possible D gene is TRBD1 (5 bases). V lost 5 bases, J lost 7 bases, and 14 bases lay in between. The CDR3 loop spans 14 amino acids. Germline CDR1 reads MDHEN; CDR2 reads SYDVKM. The CDR3, as DNA: TGTGCCAGCAGTCCACCGACGAGGGGTGAAAAACTGTTTTTT. Translating gives CASSPPTRGEKLFF.

J is TRBJ1-1 and V is TRBV6-5; tentative D call: TRBD1 (6 bases). This CDR3 region has 12 residues. Germline V lookup: CDR1 MNHEY, CDR2 SVGAGI. V dropped 7 bases and J dropped 8 bases, with 14 bases sitting between them. For the CDR3, the DNA is TGTGCCAGCATTCGGTCGGGGACAGAAGCTTTCTTT. Residues: CASIRSGTEAFF.

The chain has TRBV6-5 and TRBJ2-7; tentative D call: TRBD1 (6 bases). The V end lost 5 bases, the J end lost 6 bases, and 14 bases lay between the germline ends. The CDR3 runs 13 residues. Germline CDR1 is MNHEY and CDR2 is SVGAGI. CDR3 amino acids: CASSRGSGVEQYF. The CDR3 DNA reads as TGTGCCAGCAGTCGAGGATCAGGGGTCGAGCAGTACTTC.

The gene calls are TRBV10-3 and TRBJ2-4; 8 bases fit TRBD2. The V segment lost 4 bases and the J segment 0 bases; nucleotides outside the gene matches: 8. The CDR3 extends over 17 amino acids. Germline CDR1 reads ENHRY; CDR2 reads SYGVKD. The CDR3 here is CAISGSGGVLAKNIQYF. The CDR3 nucleotides read TGTGCCATCAGTGGAAGCGGGGGAGTACTAGCCAAAAACATTCAGTACTTC.

The chain couples TRBV6-6 to TRBJ1-5; 7 positions agree with TRBD1. The CDR3 loop spans 13 amino acids. J was trimmed by 8 bases and V by 4 bases; bases with no gene match: 5. Germline V gene data show CDR1 as MNHNY and CDR2 as SVGAGI (reference sequence). CDR3 DNA sequence: TGTGCCAGCAGTTGGACAGGTTTGAAGCCCCAGCATTTT. Translated: CASSWTGLKPQHF.

This chain links TRBV6-1 with TRBJ2-3; D not certain. Germline assignment: CDR1 MNHNS and CDR2 SASEGT. This CDR3 has 15 amino acids. V lost 7 bases and J lost 2, with 16 bases in between. The CDR3: CASTTQTWATDTQYF. In nucleotides, the CDR3 is TGTGCCAGCACCACTCAAACATGGGCCACAGATACGCAGTATTTT.

This clone appeared once. The chain is built from TRBV28 and TRBJ1-5; no definite D call. The V gene's germline CDR1 is MDHEN and CDR2 SYDVKM. V gave up 4 bases and J gave up 7 bases, with 8 bases separating them. This CDR3 is 12 amino acids long. This CDR3 is CASSSGEQPQHF. DNA for the CDR3: TGTGCCAGCAGTTCCGGGGAGCAGCCCCAGCATTTT.

The chain has TRBV7-9 and TRBJ1-5, with D possibly matching TRBD1 (5 bases). Germline V gives CDR1 SEHNR, CDR2 FQNEAQ (reference sequence). Trimming pared 5 bases from V and 5 bases from J, leaving 10 bases between. The length of the CDR3 is 13 residues. For the CDR3, the DNA is TGTGCCAGCAGCGAAGGGGTGTATCAGCCCCAGCATTTT. It yields the protein CASSEGVYQPQHF. The full variable domain, rest sourced from reference TRBV7-9 and TRBJ1-5, is DTGVSQNPRHKITKRGQNVTFRCDPISEHNRLYWYRQTLGQGPEFLTYFQNEAQLEKSRLLSDRFSAERPKGSFSTLEIQRTEQGDSAMYLCASSEGVYQPQHFGDGTRLSIL.

This chain uses TRBV18 with TRBJ1-2, with TRBD1 as a possible D gene (6 bases). V was cut by 2 bases and J by 0 bases, with 10 bases left in between. The length of the CDR3 is 15 residues. CDR1 is KGHSH and CDR2 is LQKENI in the germline V gene. In nucleotides, the CDR3 is TGTGCCAGCTCACCAGCCAGGGGACCTAACTATGGCTACACCTTC. This sequence encodes CASSPARGPNYGYTF.

This rearrangement joins TRBV5-1 to TRBJ2-7, with 9 bases that match TRBD2. V trimming: 4 bases; J trimming: 2 bases; junction bases outside the gene matches: 7. Germline CDR1 is SGHRS and CDR2 is YFSETQ. This CDR3 spans 15 amino acids. CDR3 residues: CASSQGGGGAYEQYF. Here the CDR3 DNA reads TGCGCCAGCAGCCAGGGCGGCGGGGGGGCCTACGAGCAGTACTTC.

The CDR3: CASSFASGGTGVGSYNEQFF. The CDR3 DNA follows: TGCGCCAGCAGCTTCGCTAGTGGGGGGACAGGGGTTGGGTCCTACAATGAGCAGTTCTTC. The J gene is TRBJ2-1, the V gene TRBV5-1; 10 bases agree with TRBD1. The CDR3 spans 20 residues. CDR1 and CDR2 from the germline V gene are SGHRS and YFSETQ. The V segment lost 2 bases and the J segment 1 base; nucleotides outside the gene matches: 15.

The chain couples TRBV20-1 to TRBJ2-7; 7 nucleotides align to TRBD1. CDR3 length equals 11 residues. Germline CDR1 and CDR2: DFQATT and SNEGSKA (reference sequence). Unmatched junction bases numbered 4, after V lost 5 bases and J lost 6 bases. The CDR3 DNA follows: TGCAGTGCTCCAACAGGGGTCGAGCAGTACTTC. This encodes CSAPTGVEQYF.

The chain carries TRBV7-6 and TRBJ2-7; no definite D call. Trimming took off 5 bases at V and 5 bases at J, with 16 bases between the two ends. CDR1 is SGHVS and CDR2 is FNYEAQ in the germline V gene. The length of the CDR3 is 14 residues. CDR3 nucleotides: TGTGCCAGCAGCCCCGCCCGGACCCGGAACGAGCAGTACTTC. This codes for CASSPARTRNEQYF. The full variable domain, its missing parts supplied by reference TRBV7-6 and TRBJ2-7, is GAGVSQSPRYKVTKRGQDVALRCDPISGHVSLYWYRQALGQGPEFLTYFNYEAQQDKSGLPNDRFSAERPEGSISTLTIQRTEQRDSAMYRCASSPARTRNEQYFGPGTRLTVT.

The chain employs TRBV19 and TRBJ1-3; D unclear. CDR3 length: 13 residues. V was cut by 2 bases and J by 1 base, with 3 bases left in between. Germline V gene lookup returns CDR1 LNHDA and CDR2 SQIVND (reference sequence). CDR3 region: CASSIRSGNTIYF. Written as DNA, the CDR3 is TGTGCCAGTAGTATACGGTCTGGAAACACCATATATTTT.

For this clone: Other DNA sequences in the same sample also yield this CDR3. The gene calls are TRBV7-2 and TRBJ1-6; 7 bases map to TRBD1. V dropped 4 bases and J dropped 9; count of bases not matched to a gene: 6. Germline lookup yields CDR1 SGHTA and CDR2 FQGNSA. The CDR3 totals 14 residues. The CDR3 loop reads CASSSRDRGSPLHF. The CDR3 coding sequence is TGTGCCAGCAGCTCTCGGGACAGAGGTTCACCCCTCCACTTT.

The chain uses TRBV7-2 and TRBJ2-7; possibly TRBD1 for D (5 bases). V was cut by 2 bases and J by 3 bases, with 17 bases left in between. The CDR3 has 16 amino acids. The germline V gene has CDR1 SGHTA and CDR2 FQGNSA. CDR3 in amino acids: CASSLPLQGWSYEQYF. CDR3 sequence (DNA): TGTGCCAGCAGCTTACCTTTGCAGGGCTGGAGCTACGAGCAGTACTTC.

V usage is TRBV15 and J usage is TRBJ1-1; weak D call: TRBD1 (5 bases). Germline CDR1 is LNHNV and CDR2 is YYDKDF (reference sequence). The CDR3 runs 15 residues. Trimming took 1 base from V and 1 from J, leaving 10 bases between them. DNA of the CDR3: TGTGCCACCAGCAGAGGACTGCAGGGGAACACTGAAGCTTTCTTT. It yields the protein CATSRGLQGNTEAFF.

The chain carries TRBV27 and TRBJ2-4; D is perhaps TRBD1 (5 bases). Germline loops: CDR1 MNHEY, CDR2 SMNVEV (reference sequence). This CDR3 contains 13 residues. V was cut by 8 bases and J by 0 bases, with 8 bases left in between. Written as DNA, the CDR3 is TGTGCCAGCGGGGCTTTAGCCAAAAACATTCAGTACTTC. The encoded protein is CASGALAKNIQYF.

The chain joins TRBV6-6 to TRBJ2-7; D remains ambiguous. CDR3 size: 14 residues. Germline CDR1 reads MNHNY; CDR2 reads SVGAGI (reference sequence). V gave up 2 bases and J gave up 7 bases, with 15 bases separating them. CDR3 bases: TGTGCCAGCAGTTACCAACGAAACGAAGGGGAGCAGTACTTC. Residues: CASSYQRNEGEQYF.